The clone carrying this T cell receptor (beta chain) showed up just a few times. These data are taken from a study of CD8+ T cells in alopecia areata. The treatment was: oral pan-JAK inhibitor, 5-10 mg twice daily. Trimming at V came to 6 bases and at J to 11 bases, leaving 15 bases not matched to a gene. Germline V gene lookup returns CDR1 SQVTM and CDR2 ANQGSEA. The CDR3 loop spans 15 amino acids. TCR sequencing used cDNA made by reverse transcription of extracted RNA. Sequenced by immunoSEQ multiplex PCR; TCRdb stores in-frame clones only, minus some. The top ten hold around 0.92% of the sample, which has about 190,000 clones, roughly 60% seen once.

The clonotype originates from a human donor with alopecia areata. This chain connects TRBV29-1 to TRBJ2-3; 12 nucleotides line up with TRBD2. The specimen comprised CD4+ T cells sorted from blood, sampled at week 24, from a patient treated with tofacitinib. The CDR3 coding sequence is TGCAGCGTCTCGACTAGCGGGGGCCTCAGGGTGGAGCAGTATTTT. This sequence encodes CSVSTSGGLRVEQYF.